These 4 T cell receptor beta chains originate from one sample sequenced in a study of CD8+ T cells in alopecia areata. Once RNA had been extracted, it was reverse transcribed into cDNA to act as the sequencing template. Clones were read by immunoSEQ multiplex PCR, and TCRdb kept only the in-frame ones, dropping some. The table shows roughly 35,000 clones, with 55% occurring only once. The specimen was NKG2D-high CD8+ T cells sorted from blood. All receptors come from a human donor with alopecia areata.

This clone was counted a few times. The V and J genes are TRBV4-3 and TRBJ1-4, with 7 bases matching TRBD1. There are 14 residues in the CDR3. From germline, CDR1 is LGHNA and CDR2 YSLEER. V trimming: 4 bases; J trimming: 8 bases; junction bases outside the gene matches: 7. Here the CDR3 reads CASSRDSIGEKLFF. The DNA of the CDR3 is TGCGCCAGCAGCCGGGACAGTATTGGGGAAAAACTGTTTTTT.

The chain is built from TRBV4-3 and TRBJ1-1; D possibly corresponds to TRBD1 (5 bases). Germline CDR1 and CDR2: LGHNA and YSLEER. The CDR3 has 15 residues. V lost 0 bases, J lost 6 bases, and 14 bases lay in between. CDR3 DNA: TGCGCCAGCAGCCAAGATTGGGGCGGGGTTCCTGAAGCTTTCTTT. This codes for CASSQDWGGVPEAFF.

V and J are TRBV7-9 and TRBJ2-1, with D possibly being TRBD2 (6 bases). This CDR3 comprises 14 residues. Germline CDR1 reads SEHNR; CDR2 reads FQNEAQ (reference sequence). V was trimmed by 6 bases and J by 7 bases, leaving 16 bases between them. The DNA of the CDR3 is TGTGCCAGCAGTTTCGCCGGAGGGCTGAATGAGCAGTTCTTC. Translating gives CASSFAGGLNEQFF.

This clone was seen more than once but under ten times. This chain joins TRBV10-3 and TRBJ2-5; maybe TRBD1 (6 bases). CDR1 ENHRY and CDR2 SYGVKD come from the germline V gene. V was clipped by 10 bases and J by 4 bases, with 10 bases between them. This CDR3 spans 11 amino acids. The CDR3 is CATQGRETQYF. As DNA, the CDR3 is TGTGCCACGCAGGGGCGAGAGACCCAGTACTTC.